Following are 23 T cell receptor beta chains from one sample sequenced in a study of T cell repertoires in cytomegalovirus infection. TCRdb re-analysed the reads in MiXCR, keeping a single row per CDR3 protein. The data contain 490,000 or so distinct CDR3 sequences, around 11% of them singletons. The sequenced sample was PBMCs. The source of these receptors is a human donor in good health (CMV status not recorded). Some clones in this sample may be carry-over from other donors' samples.

This clonotype was counted ten times or more. V is TRBV7-8 and J is TRBJ2-7, with D possibly matching TRBD2 (5 bases). Trimming took off 1 base at V and 4 bases at J, with 11 bases between the two ends. The CDR3 is 14 residues long. Germline assignment: CDR1 SGHVS and CDR2 FQNEAQ. Written as DNA, the CDR3 is TGTGCCAGCAGCTTAGGAATGACTACTTACGAGCAGTACTTC. This translates into CASSLGMTTYEQYF.

The genes are TRBV28 and TRBJ2-7; 7 bases line up with TRBD2. Germline loops: CDR1 MDHEN, CDR2 SYDVKM. The CDR3 spans 15 residues. V was clipped by 5 bases and J by 0 bases; unmatched bases: 7. In nucleotides, the CDR3 is TGTGCCAGCAGTAAAGGACTAGGCAACTCCTACGAGCAGTACTTC. The encoded protein is CASSKGLGNSYEQYF.

This clonotype was counted only a few times. The rearrangement links TRBV29-1 to TRBJ2-5; D is perhaps TRBD2 (7 bases). Between the trimmed V and J ends, which lost 5 bases and 3 bases, there was a span of 22 bases. CDR3 length: 16 amino acids. The V gene's germline CDR1 is SQVTM and CDR2 ANQGSEA. The CDR3: CSVTPRIGGREETQYF. The CDR3, as DNA: TGCAGCGTTACCCCTAGGATCGGGGGGCGGGAAGAGACCCAGTACTTC. Drawing the rest from reference TRBV29-1 and TRBJ2-5, the complete variable domain is SAVISQKPSRDICQRGTSLTIQCQVDSQVTMMFWYRQQPGQSLTLIATANQGSEATYESGFVIDKFPISRPNLTFSTLTVSNMSPEDSSIYLCSVTPRIGGREETQYFGPGTRLLVL.

This clonotype showed up many times. The chain employs TRBV6-1 and TRBJ2-7; D is uncertain. From germline, CDR1 is MNHNS and CDR2 SASEGT. This CDR3 comprises 10 residues. Trimming took off 4 bases at V and 5 bases at J, with 3 bases between the two ends. The CDR3 DNA sequence: TGTGCCAGCAGTGTCCACGAGCAGTACTTC. Amino acids: CASSVHEQYF.

This clonotype was picked up many times. This rearrangement joins TRBV7-3 to TRBJ2-5, with TRBD1 matching 7 bases. The CDR3 runs to 13 residues. J was trimmed by 2 bases and V by 5 bases; bases with no gene match: 2. Germline V gives CDR1 SGHTA, CDR2 FQGTGA. CDR3 amino acids: CASSPQGQETQYF. The CDR3 DNA sequence: TGTGCCAGCAGCCCACAGGGGCAAGAGACCCAGTACTTC.

The V and J genes are TRBV30 and TRBJ1-6; the D gene is possibly TRBD1 (5 bases). CDR1 is GTSNPN, CDR2 SVGIG, per germline (reference sequence). The CDR3 covers 15 residues. Trimming stripped 3 bases from V and 7 bases from J, with 16 bases between. CDR3 nucleotides: TGTGCCTGGAGGACTCGGGGGTCACTAAATTCACCCCTCCACTTT. Amino acid sequence: CAWRTRGSLNSPLHF.

The chain joins TRBV28 to TRBJ1-2, with TRBD1 matching over 10 bases. The CDR3 has 14 amino acids. V trimming: 7 bases; J trimming: 2 bases; junction bases outside the gene matches: 4. The germline V gene encodes CDR1 MDHEN and CDR2 SYDVKM. This chain's CDR3 is CASNGQGVNYGYTF. CDR3 coding DNA: TGTGCCAGCAACGGACAGGGGGTGAACTATGGCTACACCTTC.

Many counts were recorded for this clonotype. The genes are TRBV2 and TRBJ1-2, with 8 bases identical to TRBD1. This CDR3 has 16 residues. V lost 5 bases to trimming and J lost 2 bases; unmatched junction nucleotides: 10. Germline CDR1 SNHLY, CDR2 FYNNEI. The CDR3 nucleotides read TGTGCCAGCAGTACGGACGGACAGGGCCTGAACTATGGCTACACCTTC. It yields the protein CASSTDGQGLNYGYTF.

This clonotype was counted at least ten times. J is TRBJ1-2 and V is TRBV12-3 or TRBV12-4; TRBD1 is a possible D gene (6 bases). This CDR3 has 13 residues. Trimming cost V 3 bases and J 6 bases, with 11 bases left between them. The CDR3 nucleotides read TGTGCCAGCAGTTTCGACAGGTGGAATGGCTACACCTTC. Translating it yields CASSFDRWNGYTF.

The chain uses TRBV14 and TRBJ2-3; 10 nucleotides match TRBD2. Germline lookup yields CDR1 SGHDN and CDR2 FVKESK. This CDR3 has 17 residues. The V and J ends lost 4 bases and 1 base, in that order; junction bases with no gene match: 8. In nucleotides, the CDR3 is TGTGCCAGCAGCCCGGACCTCGGACTAGCGGGCACAGATACGCAGTATTTT. This encodes CASSPDLGLAGTDTQYF.

This clonotype appeared a few times. The chain couples TRBV28 to TRBJ1-5; D not certain. Germline lookup yields CDR1 MDHEN and CDR2 SYDVKM. The CDR3 runs 15 residues. V shed 6 bases and J shed 1 base, with 13 bases lying between them. The CDR3 region is CASSSRRTSNQPQHF. CDR3 DNA sequence: TGTGCCAGCAGCTCTAGGCGGACGAGCAATCAGCCCCAGCATTTT.

This clonotype occurred many times. The chain uses TRBV7-2 and TRBJ2-3; D uncertain. CDR3 size: 15 residues. The V and J ends lost 0 bases and 0 bases respectively, with 7 bases between them. CDR1 is SGHTA and CDR2 is FQGNSA in the germline V gene. The CDR3 protein is CASSLASLSTDTQYF. The CDR3 DNA follows: TGTGCCAGCAGCTTAGCAAGCCTAAGCACAGATACGCAGTATTTT.

This clonotype appeared many times. The rearrangement joins TRBV2 to TRBJ2-7; D remains ambiguous. CDR3 length: 12 amino acids. The germline V and J ends were trimmed by 6 bases and 5 bases, with 11 bases remaining between them. The germline V gene encodes CDR1 SNHLY and CDR2 FYNNEI. CDR3 nucleotides: TGTGCCAGCAGGGCCGACTCGGACGAGCAGTACTTC. Translating gives CASRADSDEQYF.

The chain joins TRBV20-1 to TRBJ1-1; D not resolved. V was shortened by 1 base and J by 1 base, with 10 bases between the two germline ends. CDR1 and CDR2 (germline): DFQATT, SNEGSKA (reference sequence). This CDR3 region has 14 residues. The CDR3 sequence is CSARVGAQNTEAFF. The CDR3 nucleotides are TGCAGTGCTAGAGTCGGTGCGCAGAACACTGAAGCTTTCTTT.

The sample holds many counts of this clonotype. The J gene is TRBJ2-1, the V gene TRBV6-2 or TRBV6-3; D is unresolved. This CDR3 is built from 15 residues. V lost 3 bases and J lost 4, with 13 bases in between. Germline V gene sequence: CDR1 MNHEY, CDR2 SVGEGT. CDR3 residues: CASSYYSAVYNEQFF. CDR3 sequence (DNA): TGTGCCAGCAGTTATTACTCCGCAGTATACAATGAGCAGTTCTTC.

This clonotype was observed a single time. This may arise from a read error, as a much more abundant clone is one base away. The chain combines TRBV28 with TRBJ2-2, with 11 bases lining up with TRBD2. CDR1 and CDR2 (germline): MDHEN, SYDVKM. This CDR3 is 20 amino acids long. V dropped 5 bases and J dropped 5; count of bases not matched to a gene: 19. CDR3 nucleotide sequence: TGTGCCAGCAGTCCCCTTAGCGGGAGGGCCCCGAGTTTGGTGACCGGGGAGCTGTTTTTT. It translates to CASSPLSGRAPSLVTGELFF.

This clonotype was seen at least ten times. V and J are TRBV29-1 and TRBJ1-6, with 7 bases identical to TRBD1. Per the germline V gene, CDR1 is SQVTM and CDR2 is ANQGSEA. The CDR3 contains 14 residues. Trimming cost V 6 bases and J 5 bases; bases outside gene matches: 7. CDR3 loop: CSVQQGRDNSPLHF. The CDR3 nucleotides are TGCAGCGTCCAACAGGGGAGGGATAATTCACCCCTCCACTTT. Filled out from reference TRBV29-1 and TRBJ1-6, the complete variable domain reads SAVISQKPSRDICQRGTSLTIQCQVDSQVTMMFWYRQQPGQSLTLIATANQGSEATYESGFVIDKFPISRPNLTFSTLTVSNMSPEDSSIYLCSVQQGRDNSPLHFGNGTRLTVT.

This clonotype was seen ten or more times. The chain couples TRBV15 to TRBJ2-3; the D gene is possibly TRBD1 (6 bases). V gave up 1 base and J gave up 1 base, with 12 bases separating them. This CDR3 is built from 16 residues. Germline CDR1 LNHNV, CDR2 YYDKDF (reference sequence). CDR3 amino acids: CATSRGPRQGTDTQYF. DNA of the CDR3: TGTGCCACCAGCAGAGGCCCGAGACAGGGCACAGATACGCAGTATTTT.

This clonotype has ten or more counts. V and J are TRBV6-4 and TRBJ2-1, with 10 bases fitting TRBD2. The CDR3 runs 15 residues. V gave up 3 bases and J gave up 4 bases; unmatched junction bases: 3. Germline lookup yields CDR1 MRHNA and CDR2 SNTAGT. The CDR3 region is CASSDRAGGYNEQFF. The CDR3 region has the DNA TGTGCCAGCAGTGATAGAGCGGGAGGGTACAATGAGCAGTTCTTC.

V and J are TRBV7-9 and TRBJ2-1; 12 nucleotides align to TRBD1. The CDR3 loop spans 15 amino acids. Unmatched junction bases numbered 6, after V lost 5 bases and J lost 7 bases. Germline V gives CDR1 SEHNR, CDR2 FQNEAQ (reference sequence). For the CDR3, the DNA is TGTGCCAGCAGCAACCGGGACAGGGGGCTTAATGAGCAGTTCTTC. Amino acids: CASSNRDRGLNEQFF.

This clonotype occurred a few times. The chain has TRBV28 and TRBJ2-7, with a possible D match to TRBD1 (6 bases). This CDR3 region has 14 residues. V was cut by 8 bases and J by 0 bases, with 14 bases left in between. The V gene's germline CDR1 is MDHEN and CDR2 SYDVKM. CDR3: CASVARDTSYEQYF. CDR3 nucleotide sequence: TGTGCCAGCGTCGCGAGGGACACCTCCTACGAGCAGTACTTC.

The chain carries TRBV5-1 and TRBJ1-1; D not resolved. Germline values: CDR1 SGHRS, CDR2 YFSETQ. V was pared by 0 bases and J by 5 bases, with 11 bases between. The CDR3 contains 14 residues. The CDR3 here is CASSLERGTTEAFF. DNA for the CDR3: TGCGCCAGCAGCTTGGAAAGAGGAACAACTGAAGCTTTCTTT. The full variable domain, with the rest looked up from reference TRBV5-1 and TRBJ1-1, is KAGVTQTPRYLIKTRGQQVTLSCSPISGHRSVSWYQQTPGQGLQFLFEYFSETQRNKGNFPGRFSGRQFSNSRSEMNVSTLELGDSALYLCASSLERGTTEAFFGQGTRLTVV.

This clonotype was detected ten times or more. The chain combines TRBV6-1 with TRBJ2-6, with 8 bases identical to TRBD1. J lost 0 bases, V lost 4 bases, and 11 bases had no gene match. CDR1 and CDR2 from the germline V gene are MNHNS and SASEGT. The CDR3 is made up of 19 amino acids. This chain's CDR3 is CASSAHLGTGNSGANVLTF. The CDR3, as DNA: TGTGCCAGCAGTGCCCACTTAGGGACAGGTAACTCTGGGGCCAACGTCCTGACTTTC.